Listed here are 19 T cell receptor beta chains from one sample, sequenced in a study of CD8+ T cells in alopecia areata. The treatment was: oral pan-JAK inhibitor, 5-10 mg twice daily. RNA, once extracted, was reverse transcribed into cDNA for use as the sequencing template. Only in-frame clones appear in the TCRdb table, and some are missing; sequencing was by immunoSEQ multiplex PCR. The profile covers more than 100,000 clones, with 53% appearing a single time and about 0.5% taken by the ten largest. Sample: CD4+ T cells sorted from blood, taken at week 4, from a patient treated with tofacitinib. These receptors were collected from a human donor with alopecia areata.

CDR3 coding DNA: TGTGCCAGCAACCGGGGCGGCCCACAAGAGACCCAGTACTTC. This encodes CASNRGGPQETQYF. This sequence joins TRBV6-5 and TRBJ2-5, with D possibly being TRBD1 or TRBD2 (5 bases each). Germline loops: CDR1 MNHEY, CDR2 SVGAGI. Trimming stripped 7 bases from V and 2 bases from J, with 14 bases between. The CDR3 is 14 residues long.

The chain recombines TRBV30 with TRBJ2-5; D uncertain. With 2 bases removed from V and 4 bases from J, the gap between germline ends came to 5 bases. The germline gives CDR1 GTSNPN, CDR2 SVGIG (reference sequence). The CDR3 has 11 residues. The CDR3 sequence: CAWSIRETQYF. DNA for the CDR3: TGTGCCTGGAGTATCCGAGAGACCCAGTACTTC.

This rearrangement joins TRBV30 to TRBJ1-5, with D possibly matching TRBD1 (5 bases). From germline, CDR1 is GTSNPN and CDR2 SVGIG (reference sequence). The CDR3 is 13 residues long. The ends were cut back, 2 bases at V and 4 bases at J, with 9 bases in the middle. Written as DNA, the CDR3 is TGTGCCTGGAGTCAGGGCACGAATCAGCCCCAGCATTTT. Its protein product is CAWSQGTNQPQHF.

V is TRBV5-4 and J is TRBJ2-7; TRBD1 matches at 8 bases. The CDR3 is 16 amino acids. Germline V CDR1 and CDR2: SGHNT, YYREEE (reference sequence). Germline trimming cut 0 bases from V and 0 bases from J; bases unmatched to any gene: 5. CDR3 sequence reads: CASSLGHTGGSYEQYF. CDR3 sequence (DNA): TGTGCCAGCAGCTTGGGGCACACAGGGGGCTCCTACGAGCAGTACTTC.

This rearrangement joins TRBV4-1 to TRBJ2-7; D gene ambiguous. The germline V gene encodes CDR1 MGHRA and CDR2 YSYEKL. This CDR3 is built from 14 residues. The V end was cut by 1 base, the J end by 1 base, with 8 bases between. In DNA form, the CDR3 reads TGCGCCAGCAGCCAAGTAGGATCATCCTACGAGCAGTACTTC. Protein product: CASSQVGSSYEQYF.

A few counts support this clone. This chain uses TRBV10-3 with TRBJ2-2; D tentatively reads TRBD1 or TRBD2 (5 bases each). V lost 7 bases and J 6 bases, leaving 9 bases between the germline ends. Germline V gene data show CDR1 as ENHRY and CDR2 as SYGVKD. CDR3 size: 12 residues. The CDR3 DNA follows: TGTGCCATCAAGACGGGACCCGGGGAGCTGTTTTTT. It specifies CAIKTGPGELFF.

This chain links TRBV7-7 with TRBJ2-2, with TRBD1 as a possible D gene (6 bases). CDR3 length equals 15 residues. Germline CDR1 reads SSHAT; CDR2 reads FNYEAQ (reference sequence). The V gene lost 5 bases and the J gene lost 4 bases, with 14 bases spanning the gap. The CDR3 region has the DNA TGTGCCAGCAGCCGGACAGTACTGGCCACCGGGGAGCTGTTTTTT. This gives the protein CASSRTVLATGELFF.

The table lists this clone with a count of one. The chain links TRBV7-9 to TRBJ2-3, with TRBD1 identical over 7 bases. Germline-derived CDR1 and CDR2 are SEHNR and FQNEAQ (reference sequence). The CDR3 has 14 amino acids. V trimming: 7 bases; J trimming: 6 bases; junction bases outside the gene matches: 10. DNA for the CDR3: TGTGCCAGCATTCCGGGACAGCTTCTTGATACGCAGTATTTT. Its protein is CASIPGQLLDTQYF.

V usage is TRBV30 and J usage is TRBJ1-1, with 8 bases identical to TRBD1. V gave up 2 bases and J gave up 1 base; unmatched junction bases: 3. Germline CDR1 is GTSNPN and CDR2 is SVGIG (reference sequence). This CDR3 is 14 amino acids long. This CDR3 is CAWSIGQGNTEAFF. The CDR3 DNA reads as TGTGCCTGGAGTATCGGACAGGGGAACACTGAAGCTTTCTTT.

V and J are TRBV11-2 and TRBJ2-1; TRBD2 matches 12 bases. V lost 3 bases, J lost 8 bases, and 5 bases stayed unmatched. CDR3 length: 15 amino acids. Per germline, CDR1 SGHAT and CDR2 FQNNGV. In DNA, the CDR3 is TGTGCCAGCAGCTTGACTAGCGGGAGTTGGCATGAGCAGTTCTTC. It is translated as CASSLTSGSWHEQFF. Supplemented by reference TRBV11-2 and TRBJ2-1, the full variable domain reads EAGVAQSPRYKIIEKRQSVAFWCNPISGHATLYWYQQILGQGPKLLIQFQNNGVVDDSQLPKDRFSAERLKGVDSTLKIQPAKLEDSAVYLCASSLTSGSWHEQFFGPGTRLTVL.

The chain is built from TRBV25-1 and TRBJ1-1, with 9 positions matching TRBD1. Trimming cost V 6 bases and J 6 bases; bases outside gene matches: 5. The CDR3 totals 13 residues. Germline CDR1 and CDR2: MGHDK and SYGVNS. The CDR3 nucleotides are TGTGCCAGCAGGGACAGGGGAGTGTCTGAAGCTTTCTTT. Residues: CASRDRGVSEAFF.

V usage is TRBV5-4 and J usage is TRBJ2-1; no firm D call. The CDR3 runs 12 residues. V was pared by 0 bases and J by 3 bases, with 1 base between. The germline CDR1 and CDR2 sequences are SGHNT and YYREEE (reference sequence). CDR3 protein: CASSLDYNEQFF. The CDR3 bases are TGTGCCAGCAGCTTGGACTACAATGAGCAGTTCTTC. Supplemented by reference TRBV5-4 and TRBJ2-1, the full variable domain reads ETGVTQSPTHLIKTRGQQVTLRCSSQSGHNTVSWYQQALGQGPQFIFQYYREEENGRGNFPPRFSGLQFPNYSSELNVNALELDDSALYLCASSLDYNEQFFGPGTRLTVL.

This clone was seen ten or more times. The chain is built from TRBV6-5 and TRBJ2-1, with TRBD1 matching over 10 bases. Unmatched junction bases numbered 6, after V lost 7 bases and J lost 9 bases. The CDR3 has 13 residues. CDR1 MNHEY and CDR2 SVGAGI come from the germline V gene. The chain's CDR3 is CASTETGGTEQFF. The CDR3 bases are TGTGCCAGCACCGAGACAGGGGGCACTGAGCAGTTCTTC.

J is TRBJ2-3 and V is TRBV7-3; no definite D call. V was cut by 5 bases and J by 0 bases, with 6 bases left in between. Germline lookup yields CDR1 SGHTA and CDR2 FQGTGA. This CDR3 spans 13 amino acids. CDR3 loop: CASSPFSTDTQYF. DNA for the CDR3: TGTGCCAGCAGCCCCTTCAGCACAGATACGCAGTATTTT.

This clone was seen only a few times. V and J are TRBV19 and TRBJ2-3; 10 bases fit TRBD2. Germline V gene data show CDR1 as LNHDA and CDR2 as SQIVND (reference sequence). V was pared by 3 bases and J by 4 bases, with 4 bases of the junction left unmatched. The CDR3 extends over 15 amino acids. The CDR3 sequence is CASSIGLAGADTQYF. The CDR3 DNA reads as TGTGCCAGTAGTATTGGGCTAGCGGGAGCAGATACGCAGTATTTT.

This chain joins TRBV29-1 and TRBJ2-2; TRBD1 matches 7 bases. With 4 bases clipped from V and 0 bases from J, the junction kept 5 bases outside the gene matches. Germline CDR1 SQVTM, CDR2 ANQGSEA. The CDR3 totals 15 residues. CDR3 sequence: CSVGRGLANTGELFF. In DNA, the CDR3 is TGCAGCGTTGGTAGGGGGCTCGCGAACACCGGGGAGCTGTTTTTT.

The V gene is TRBV7-2, the J gene TRBJ1-4; D gene unclear. Germline loops: CDR1 SGHTA, CDR2 FQGNSA. This CDR3 region has 13 residues. Trimming took off 3 bases at V and 5 bases at J, with 7 bases between the two ends. CDR3 amino acids: CASSLFGNEKLFF. CDR3 nucleotides: TGTGCCAGCAGCTTGTTTGGAAATGAAAAACTGTTTTTT.

V gene TRBV30 combines with J gene TRBJ2-1; 9 bases are shared with TRBD2. The CDR3 is made up of 13 amino acids. The V gene end was trimmed by 5 bases and the J gene end by 3 bases; junction bases not matched to a gene: 2. The V gene's germline CDR1 is GTSNPN and CDR2 SVGIG (reference sequence). The CDR3 bases are TGTGCCTGGGCTAGCGGGAACTACAATGAGCAGTTCTTC. As protein: CAWASGNYNEQFF.

The J gene is TRBJ2-4, the V gene TRBV29-1; 8 bases are a match to TRBD1. Germline V gene lookup returns CDR1 SQVTM and CDR2 ANQGSEA. This CDR3 region has 13 residues. Losses at the gene ends were 2 bases for V and 6 bases for J; bases not matched to a gene: 3. CDR3 in amino acids: CSVERDRGNIQYF. Written as DNA, the CDR3 is TGCAGCGTTGAACGTGACAGGGGAAACATTCAGTACTTC.